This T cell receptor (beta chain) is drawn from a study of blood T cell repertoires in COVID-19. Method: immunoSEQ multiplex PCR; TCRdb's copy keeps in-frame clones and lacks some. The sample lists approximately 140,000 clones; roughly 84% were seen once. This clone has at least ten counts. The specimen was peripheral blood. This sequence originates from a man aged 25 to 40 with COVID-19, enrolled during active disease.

The CDR3 loop is CASSFLDGGNQPQHF. The DNA of the CDR3 is TGTGCCAGCAGCTTTTTGGACGGGGGCAATCAGCCCCAGCATTTT. This chain connects TRBV5-5 to TRBJ1-5; D gene unclear. The CDR3 spans 15 residues. The germline CDR1 and CDR2 sequences are SGHKS and YYEKEE (reference sequence). V gave up 2 bases and J gave up 2 bases, with 11 bases separating them.